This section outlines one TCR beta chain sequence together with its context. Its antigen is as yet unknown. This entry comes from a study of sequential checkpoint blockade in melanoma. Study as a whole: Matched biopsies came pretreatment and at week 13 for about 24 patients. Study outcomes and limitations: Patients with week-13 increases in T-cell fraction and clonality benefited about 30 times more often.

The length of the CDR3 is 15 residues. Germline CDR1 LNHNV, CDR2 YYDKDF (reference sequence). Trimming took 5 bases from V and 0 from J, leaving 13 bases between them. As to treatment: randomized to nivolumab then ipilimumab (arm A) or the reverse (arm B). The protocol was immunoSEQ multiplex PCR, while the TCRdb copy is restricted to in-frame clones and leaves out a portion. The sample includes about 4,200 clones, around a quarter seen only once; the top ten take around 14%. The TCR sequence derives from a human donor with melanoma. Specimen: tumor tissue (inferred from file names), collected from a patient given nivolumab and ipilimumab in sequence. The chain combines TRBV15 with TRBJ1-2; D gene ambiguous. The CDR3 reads CATSPTGSPNYGYTF. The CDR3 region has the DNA TGTGCCACCAGCCCGACGGGCAGCCCTAACTATGGCTACACCTTC.